This TCR beta chain was observed in a study of post-analysis software for immune sequencing data. Study-level results: There were a handful of TRBV segments more frequent in patients than controls, and TRBV5-6, TRBV5-1 and TRBV20-1 were among them.

The sample holds many counts of this clonotype. Its antigen is as yet unknown. The CDR3 has 12 residues. The V and J ends lost 0 bases and 6 bases respectively, with 4 bases between them. The V gene's germline CDR1 is SGHDT and CDR2 YYEEEE. Libraries were made from TCR beta cDNA, and they carried unique molecular identifiers. TCRdb reanalysed the PCR reads using MiXCR and keeps one entry per CDR3 protein. The sample contains about 190,000 distinct CDR3 sequences, 29% of which appear only once. This chain joins TRBV5-6 and TRBJ2-4; no firm D call. Sequenced: blood. The receptor was isolated from a girl younger than 18 with multiple sclerosis. The CDR3 nucleotides read TGTGCCAGCAGCTTGGAGGGAAACATTCAGTACTTC. Protein sequence: CASSLEGNIQYF. Combining the CDR3 with reference TRBV5-6 and TRBJ2-4 gives the whole variable domain DAGVTQSPTHLIKTRGQQVTLRCSPKSGHDTVSWYQQALGQGPQFIFQYYEEEERQRGNFPDRFSGHQFPNYSSELNVNALLLGDSALYLCASSLEGNIQYFGAGTRLSVL.